Sequencing of this TCR beta chain was carried out in a study of CD8 T cells in Susac syndrome. TEMRA cells were FACS-enriched, unlike CD8+ and CD4+ T cells, which were negatively isolated. The authors reverse transcribed roughly 0.5 to 1 ug RNA with random hexamers. Amplification of TCR beta CDR3 by immunoSEQ multiplex PCR spanned 54 Vbeta and 13 Jbeta. Via MiXCR, TCRdb re-called the immunoSEQ multiplex PCR reads, giving one row per CDR3 protein. Of 65,000 to 80,000 distinct CDR3 sequences in the sample, about 91% were seen once. Sequenced material: CD8+ T cells from PBMCs. The sequence derives from a human donor with multiple sclerosis.

CDR3 sequence (DNA): TGTGCCAGCAGCCCCCCCGGGACTAGCGGGTTTCTAGCCAAAAACATTCAGTACTTC. As protein: CASSPPGTSGFLAKNIQYF. The chain links TRBV5-8 to TRBJ2-4; 12 bases fit TRBD2. The CDR3 loop spans 19 amino acids. Germline loops: CDR1 SGHTS, CDR2 YDEGEE. After removal of 4 bases from V and 0 bases from J, the junction contained 11 bases not matched to a gene.